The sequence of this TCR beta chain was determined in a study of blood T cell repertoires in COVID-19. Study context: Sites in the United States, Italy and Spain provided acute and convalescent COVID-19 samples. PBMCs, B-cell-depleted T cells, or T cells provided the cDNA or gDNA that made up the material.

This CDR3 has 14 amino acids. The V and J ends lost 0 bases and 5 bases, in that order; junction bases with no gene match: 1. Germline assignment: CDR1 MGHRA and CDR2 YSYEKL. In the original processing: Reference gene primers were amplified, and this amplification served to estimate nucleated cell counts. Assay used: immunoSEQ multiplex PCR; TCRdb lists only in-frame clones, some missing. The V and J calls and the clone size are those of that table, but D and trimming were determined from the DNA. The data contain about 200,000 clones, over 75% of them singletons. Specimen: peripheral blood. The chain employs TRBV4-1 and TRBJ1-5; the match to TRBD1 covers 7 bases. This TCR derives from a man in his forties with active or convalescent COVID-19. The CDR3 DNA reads TGCGCCAGCAGCCAAGACAGGGGGGATCAGCCCCAGCATTTT. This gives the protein CASSQDRGDQPQHF.